This T cell receptor beta chain was documented in a study of vaccination effects on CD4 cells after COVID-19. In the study overall: A couple of convalescent patients gave samples 16 days and one week before vaccination. Study results and limitations: New vaccine-induced clones dominated convalescents' post-vaccine spike-reactive clones. By a late point after vaccination, infection- and vaccine-induced clones had shrunk markedly through clonal contraction.

A word on this clone: The antigen remains unidentified.

Measured with immunoSEQ multiplex PCR; TCRdb has only the in-frame clones, and not every one. The sample holds around 37,000 clones, roughly 66% seen once. CDR1 is LNHDA and CDR2 is SQIVND in the germline V gene (reference sequence). Trimming removed 3 bases from V and 0 bases from J, with 18 bases in between. CDR3 size: 18 residues. ViraFEST assay sequencing came after antigen-specific CD4+ T cells were expanded with viral peptide pools. After roughly 11 days in culture, the CD4+ T cells were isolated. PCR showed that the person got SARS-CoV-2 infection at some point between March and December 2020. Each well held some 2 million PBMC cultured with 8.5 to 10 ug/ml peptides and roughly 9.7 IU/ml IL-2.

The sequence was collected from a human donor who had a prior SARS-CoV-2 infection. This specimen was CD4+ T cells from PBMCs cultured with a peptide pool, taken before COVID-19 vaccination. This chain connects TRBV19 to TRBJ2-1; TRBD2 is a possible D gene (6 bases). In DNA, the CDR3 is TGTGCCAGTAGTATTTTGTTGGCTAGCGTAAGCTCCTACAATGAGCAGTTCTTC. The encoded protein is CASSILLASVSSYNEQFF.